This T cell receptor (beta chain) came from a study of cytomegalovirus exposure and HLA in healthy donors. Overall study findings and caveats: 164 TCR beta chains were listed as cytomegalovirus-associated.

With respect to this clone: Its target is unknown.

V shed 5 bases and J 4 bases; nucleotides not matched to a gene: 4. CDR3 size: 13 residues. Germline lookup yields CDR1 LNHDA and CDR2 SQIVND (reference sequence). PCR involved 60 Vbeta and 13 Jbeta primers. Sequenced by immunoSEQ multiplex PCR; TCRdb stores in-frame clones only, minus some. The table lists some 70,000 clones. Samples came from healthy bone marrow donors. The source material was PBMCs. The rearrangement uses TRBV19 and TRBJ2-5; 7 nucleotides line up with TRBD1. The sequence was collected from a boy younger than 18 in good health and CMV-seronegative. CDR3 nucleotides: TGTGCCAGTAGTGGACAGGTGGGAGAGACCCAGTACTTC. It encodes CASSGQVGETQYF.